The TCR beta chain described here comes from a study of CD8 T cells in ankylosing spondylitis. The study's findings and limits: Seemingly characteristic of ankylosing spondylitis blood was a TCR beta motif consisting of about 8 highly homologous variants. Disease-linked clones reportedly showed significant enrichment in matched ankylosing spondylitis synovial fluid. In synovial fluid and blood from reactive arthritis, some motif variants were previously reported.

TCRdb re-called the 5' RACE reads with MiXCR, one entry per CDR3 protein. The sample holds approximately 200,000 distinct CDR3 sequences, 9.5% to 15% seen once. In regard to this clonotype: Its antigen remains unknown.

The ends lost 2 bases at V and 5 bases at J; junction bases unmatched: 3. The CDR3 totals 15 residues. The chain is built from TRBV12-3 or TRBV12-4 and TRBJ2-5; 12 nucleotides match TRBD2. The specimen sequenced was blood, either unsorted or a sorted T cell fraction (not recorded which). The clonotype was recovered from a male donor with ankylosing spondylitis or in good health (not recorded which). Here the CDR3 DNA reads TGTGCCAGCAGTTTACGACTAGCGGGAGAGGAGACCCAGTACTTC. As protein: CASSLRLAGEETQYF.